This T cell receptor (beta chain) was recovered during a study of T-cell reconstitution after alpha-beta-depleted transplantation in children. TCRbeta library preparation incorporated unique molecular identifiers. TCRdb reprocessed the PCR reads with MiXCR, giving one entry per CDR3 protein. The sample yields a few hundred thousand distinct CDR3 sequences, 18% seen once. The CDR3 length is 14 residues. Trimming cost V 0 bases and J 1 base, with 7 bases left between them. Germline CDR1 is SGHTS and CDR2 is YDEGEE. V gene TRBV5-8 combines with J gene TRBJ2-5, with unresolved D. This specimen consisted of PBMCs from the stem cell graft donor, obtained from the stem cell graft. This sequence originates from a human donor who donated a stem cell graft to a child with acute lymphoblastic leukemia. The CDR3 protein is CASSLASVQETQYF. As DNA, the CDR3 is TGTGCCAGCAGCTTGGCCTCAGTCCAAGAGACCCAGTACTTC.